This T cell receptor beta chain derives from a study of control samples from healthy donors and cancer patients. This table comes from immunoSEQ multiplex PCR, and its TCRdb copy is limited to in-frame clones, with some not included. The profile covers tens of thousands of clones, with 70% to 90% appearing a single time and 1.9% taken by the ten largest. V was cut by 3 bases and J by 2 bases, with 2 bases left in between. Germline CDR1 SGHTA, CDR2 FQGNSA. This CDR3 is 11 amino acids long. The specimen was PBMCs. The chain combines TRBV7-2 with TRBJ2-7; D is unclear. The sequence was collected from a woman aged 60-75 years with head and neck cancer. The CDR3 bases are TGTGCCAGCAGCTTCGCCTACGAGCAGTACTTC. The encoded protein is CASSFAYEQYF.